The present TCR beta chain was sequenced within a study of CDR3 diversity in severe acne. One entry per CDR3 protein results from TCRdb running MiXCR on the PCR reads. In the table there are roughly 79,000 distinct CDR3 sequences, around 47% of which are singletons. This clonotype was recorded at least ten times. The CDR3 sequence is 17 residues long. The ends lost 4 bases at V and 0 bases at J; junction bases unmatched: 13. The germline gives CDR1 DFQATT, CDR2 SNEGSKA (reference sequence). This sequence was found in a male donor with severe acne vulgaris. Sequencing was done on a sample of blood. The rearrangement uses TRBV20-1 and TRBJ1-2; TRBD1 aligns across 8 bases. The CDR3 loop is CSATGIRTGSPNYGYTF. Written as DNA, the CDR3 is TGCAGTGCTACTGGGATACGGACAGGGAGCCCTAACTATGGCTACACCTTC.